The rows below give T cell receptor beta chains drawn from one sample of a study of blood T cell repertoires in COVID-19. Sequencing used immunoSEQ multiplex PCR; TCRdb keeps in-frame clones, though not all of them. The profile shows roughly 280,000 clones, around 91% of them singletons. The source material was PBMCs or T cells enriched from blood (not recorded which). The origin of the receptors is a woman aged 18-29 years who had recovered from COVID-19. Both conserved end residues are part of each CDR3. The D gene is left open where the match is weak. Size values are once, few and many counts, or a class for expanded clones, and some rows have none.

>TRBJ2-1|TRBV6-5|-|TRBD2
CASKGSGGALEQFF
TGTGCCAGCAAAGGTAGCGGGGGGGCGTTAGAGCAGTTCTTC
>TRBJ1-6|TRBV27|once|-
CASSPSGSYNSPLHF
TGTGCCAGCAGTCCCTCCGGGAGCTATAATTCACCCCTCCACTTT
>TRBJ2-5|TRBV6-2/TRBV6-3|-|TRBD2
CASSLPVPGLAGGRETQYF
TGTGCCAGCAGTCTCCCTGTCCCGGGACTAGCGGGGGGGCGGGAGACCCAGTACTTC
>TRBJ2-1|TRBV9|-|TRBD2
CASSGTSGSYNEQFF
TGTGCCAGCAGCGGGACTAGCGGGAGTTACAATGAGCAGTTCTTC
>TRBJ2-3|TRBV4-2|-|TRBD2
CASRRAGASTDTQYF
TGTGCCAGCAGGCGAGCGGGGGCGAGCACAGATACGCAGTATTTT
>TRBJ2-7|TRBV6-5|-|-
CASSDLTGYEQYF
TGTGCCAGCAGCGACTTAACAGGGTACGAGCAGTACTTC
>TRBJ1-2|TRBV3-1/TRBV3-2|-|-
CASSYGLPNGYTF
TGTGCCAGCAGCTACGGACTGCCAAATGGCTACACCTTC
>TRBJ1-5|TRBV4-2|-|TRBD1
CASSRDERTGRDGQPQHF
TGTGCCAGCAGCCGAGACGAACGGACAGGGCGCGATGGTCAGCCCCAGCATTTT
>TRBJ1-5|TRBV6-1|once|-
CASSDAGDQPQHF
TGTGCCAGCAGTGATGCGGGGGACCAGCCCCAGCATTTT
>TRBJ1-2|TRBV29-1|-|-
CSVLQGSPYGYTF
TGCAGCGTCCTACAGGGTTCTCCGTATGGCTACACCTTC
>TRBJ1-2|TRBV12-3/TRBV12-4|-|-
CASSFRGGRGYTF
TGTGCCAGCAGTTTCAGGGGCGGGAGGGGCTACACCTTC
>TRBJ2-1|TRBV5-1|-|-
CASSLHNEQFF
TGCGCCAGCAGCCTCCACAATGAGCAGTTCTTC
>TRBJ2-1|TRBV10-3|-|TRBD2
CAISEASGFYNEQFF
TGTGCCATCAGTGAGGCTAGCGGTTTCTACAATGAGCAGTTCTTC
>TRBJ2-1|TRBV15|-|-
CATSGDTYNEQFF
TGTGCCACCAGCGGGGACACATACAATGAGCAGTTCTTC
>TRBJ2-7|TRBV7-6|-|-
CASSLGVGAYEQYF
TGTGCCAGCAGCTTAGGGGTAGGGGCCTACGAGCAGTACTTC
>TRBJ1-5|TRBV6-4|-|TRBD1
CASSDHRDRAKGGRGNQPQHF
TGTGCCAGCAGTGACCACCGTGACAGGGCGAAAGGGGGTAGAGGCAATCAGCCCCAGCATTTT
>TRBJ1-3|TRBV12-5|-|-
CASGLGNQGGSGNTIYF
TGTGCTAGTGGTTTGGGAAATCAAGGGGGATCTGGAAACACCATATATTTT
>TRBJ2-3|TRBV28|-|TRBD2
CASSGLAGGTDTQYF
TGTGCCAGCAGCGGACTAGCGGGGGGCACAGATACGCAGTATTTT
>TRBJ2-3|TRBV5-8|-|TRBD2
CASSLTVTGTSGGTQYF
TGTGCCAGCAGCTTAACCGTGACCGGGACTAGCGGGGGTACGCAGTATTTT